This T cell receptor (beta chain) was identified during a study of CXCR3-negative and CXCR3-positive naive CD8 T cells. Study outcomes and limitations: Memory cells differed in TRBV-TRBJ usage, but naive CXCR3-negative and CXCR3-positive cells had similar usage. CXCR3-positive naive cells carried more hydrophobic TRB CDR3s than CXCR3-negative naive cells did. Fresh PBMCs were used in most assays, and CXCR3 expression partially decreased after cryopreservation.

UMI-tagged TRB cDNA libraries were built via 5' RACE. TCRdb re-called the 5' RACE reads and catalogs CDR3 proteins one per entry, DNA excluded. The listing contains 20,000 to 30,000 distinct CDR3 sequences. This CDR3 has 15 amino acids. Germline values: CDR1 MNHNS, CDR2 SASEGT. Points on this clonotype: No antigen is known for it.

Sequencing used naive CXCR3- CD8+ T cells from blood. Subset indicated: CD45RO-CCR7+CD27+CD95- naive CD8+ T cells lacking CXCR3 (TNR3-). This clonotype was sampled from a human donor in good health. Some clones in this sample may be carry-over from other donors' samples. The rearrangement uses TRBV6-1 and TRBJ1-3. The CDR3 reads CANAHGTAAGNTIYF.